This entry concerns a single T cell receptor beta chain. Its antigen is unknown. The data are from a study of blood T cells in healthy people across ages. The CDR3 is 17 amino acids. Between the trimmed V and J ends, which lost 0 bases and 2 bases, there was a span of 17 bases. CDR1 is SGHTA, CDR2 FQGNSA, per germline. Study-wide results and limits: Bulk PBMC profiling left naive and antigen-experienced comparisons inconclusive.

Alongside a J-beta primer mix, a sample-barcoded 5' primer served in a second PCR lasting about 7 to 12 cycles. A 12-random-nucleotide template-switch adaptor tagged each cDNA molecule. One entry per CDR3 protein, called by TCRdb with MiXCR from the 5' RACE reads. Counted here are a few hundred thousand distinct CDR3 sequences, roughly a quarter occurring once; the ten biggest clones make up under 4.5%. These data were likewise used in another study, on T cells of mothers and their children.

The J gene is TRBJ2-7, the V gene TRBV7-2; D is possibly TRBD1 (6 bases). This receptor was taken from a boy aged 2 to 9 in good health. Sequencing was done on a sample of blood. Here the CDR3 reads CASSLASWGQAAYEQYF. The CDR3 nucleotides are TGTGCCAGCAGCTTAGCTTCTTGGGGGCAGGCGGCCTACGAGCAGTACTTC.